Presented here are 11 T cell receptor beta chains from one specimen sequenced in a study of T cell changes during pregnancy in multiple sclerosis (dated by TCRdb to the late 2010s). Receptors were amplified or captured by the immunoSEQ multiplex PCR assay. TCRdb obtained this table from immuneACCESS and retained in-frame rearrangements with V and J assigned. These tables miss some clones; where compared with another copy, unresolved V genes account for less than half of the shortfall, and the remainder is unexplained. This sample comprises 85,000 to 120,000 clones, 85% to 95% of them detected only once. The top ten clones comprise roughly 1.5% of the sample. The material was peripheral blood, obtained after pregnancy. All receptors come from a female donor with multiple sclerosis, enrolled in a pregnancy study.

The chain joins TRBV19 to TRBJ1-1, with a possible D match to TRBD1 (5 bases). With 3 bases removed from V and 2 bases from J, the gap between germline ends came to 13 bases. The length of the CDR3 is 15 residues. Germline V gene lookup returns CDR1 LNHDA and CDR2 SQIVND (reference sequence). The DNA for the CDR3 is TGTGCCAGTAGTATTAGACCTCAGGGCAACACTGAAGCTTTCTTT. Protein product: CASSIRPQGNTEAFF.

The CDR3 region is CASRRTGAYGYTF. The CDR3 DNA reads as TGTGCCAGCAGACGGACAGGGGCCTATGGCTACACCTTC. The genes are TRBV6-1 and TRBJ1-2; the match to TRBD1 covers 9 bases. V was clipped by 6 bases and J by 4 bases; unmatched bases: 3. This CDR3 contains 13 residues. Per germline, CDR1 MNHNS and CDR2 SASEGT.

The chain couples TRBV27 to TRBJ2-7, with TRBD2 matching over 8 bases. V lost 7 bases and J lost 4; bases outside the gene matches: 12. CDR1 and CDR2 from the germline V gene are MNHEY and SMNVEV (reference sequence). This CDR3 is built from 15 residues. In nucleotides, the CDR3 is TGTGCCAGCAAAAGGGGCGGGGGGAGGCAGTACGAGCAGTACTTC. It encodes CASKRGGGRQYEQYF.

V gene TRBV9 combines with J gene TRBJ1-2; D is ambiguous. Germline CDR1 SGDLS, CDR2 YYNGEE. The CDR3 loop spans 11 amino acids. V lost 3 bases and J lost 3, with 3 bases in between. CDR3 nucleotides: TGTGCCAGCAGCGACTACTATGGCTACACCTTC. This translates into CASSDYYGYTF. Using reference TRBV9 and TRBJ1-2 for the parts outside the CDR3, the full variable domain is DSGVTQTPKHLITATGQRVTLRCSPRSGDLSVYWYQQSLDQGLQFLIQYYNGEERAKGNILERFSAQQFPDLHSELNLSSLELGDSALYFCASSDYYGYTFGSGTRLTVV.

The rearrangement links TRBV2 to TRBJ2-1; 8 nucleotides match TRBD2. The CDR3 loop spans 15 amino acids. The germline gives CDR1 SNHLY, CDR2 FYNNEI. Trimming removed 7 bases from V and 4 bases from J; junction bases left unmatched: 9. The CDR3 region is CASTAEEREYNEQFF. The CDR3 DNA is TGTGCCAGCACGGCGGAGGAGCGGGAGTACAATGAGCAGTTCTTC. The full variable domain, rest sourced from reference TRBV2 and TRBJ2-1, is EPEVTQTPSHQVTQMGQEVILRCVPISNHLYFYWYRQILGQKVEFLVSFYNNEISEKSEIFDDQFSVERPDGSNFTLKIRSTKLEDSAMYFCASTAEEREYNEQFFGPGTRLTVL.

The chain employs TRBV9 and TRBJ1-2, with 8 bases aligning to TRBD1. Trimming cost V 6 bases and J 6 bases; bases outside gene matches: 13. Germline V gene data show CDR1 as SGDLS and CDR2 as YYNGEE. CDR3 size: 15 residues. CDR3: CASTAIPTGGNGYTF. For the CDR3, the DNA is TGTGCCAGCACCGCCATACCAACAGGGGGAAATGGCTACACCTTC.

This sequence joins TRBV5-1 and TRBJ1-6; 8 nucleotides line up with TRBD1. CDR1 is SGHRS and CDR2 is YFSETQ in the germline V gene. This CDR3 is built from 14 residues. With 5 bases clipped from V and 10 bases from J, the junction kept 8 bases outside the gene matches. CDR3 sequence (DNA): TGCGCCAGCAGTCGCGCAGGGGGCGTCTCACCCCTCCACTTT. This codes for CASSRAGGVSPLHF.

The V call is TRBV7-9, the J call TRBJ2-3; a possible D gene is TRBD2 (6 bases). Trimming took off 6 bases at V and 2 bases at J, with 18 bases between the two ends. CDR3 length: 16 amino acids. Per germline, CDR1 SEHNR and CDR2 FQNEAQ (reference sequence). The CDR3 bases are TGTGCCAGCAGTCCGGGACTCACTACCCTCACAGATACGCAGTATTTT. It specifies CASSPGLTTLTDTQYF.

The rearrangement joins TRBV6-1 to TRBJ2-7, with TRBD1 matching 9 bases. CDR3 length equals 16 residues. The V and J ends lost 2 bases and 0 bases, in that order; junction bases with no gene match: 5. CDR1 and CDR2 from the germline V gene are MNHNS and SASEGT. The CDR3 DNA is TGTGCCAGCAGTGAATGGCAACAGGGGGCCTCCTACGAGCAGTACTTC. This codes for CASSEWQQGASYEQYF.

CDR3: CAWTRGFEAFF. The CDR3 DNA reads as TGTGCCTGGACCAGGGGGTTTGAAGCTTTCTTT. The genes are TRBV30 and TRBJ1-1; 7 positions match TRBD1. This CDR3 is built from 11 residues. From germline, CDR1 is GTSNPN and CDR2 SVGIG (reference sequence). Trimming cost V 4 bases and J 7 bases; bases outside gene matches: 3. Full variable domain (missing parts from reference TRBV30 and TRBJ1-1): SQTIHQWPATLVQPVGSPLSLECTVEGTSNPNLYWYRQAAGRGLQLLFYSVGIGQISSEVPQNLSASRPQDRQFILSSKKLLLSDSGFYLCAWTRGFEAFFGQGTRLTVV.

The chain links TRBV27 to TRBJ1-1, with TRBD1 matching over 9 bases. The CDR3 length is 14 residues. Germline CDR1 MNHEY, CDR2 SMNVEV (reference sequence). V was clipped by 8 bases and J by 1 base; unmatched bases: 5. In nucleotides, the CDR3 is TGTGCCAGCGCTGGACAGGGGTCGAACACTGAAGCTTTCTTT. Its translation: CASAGQGSNTEAFF.